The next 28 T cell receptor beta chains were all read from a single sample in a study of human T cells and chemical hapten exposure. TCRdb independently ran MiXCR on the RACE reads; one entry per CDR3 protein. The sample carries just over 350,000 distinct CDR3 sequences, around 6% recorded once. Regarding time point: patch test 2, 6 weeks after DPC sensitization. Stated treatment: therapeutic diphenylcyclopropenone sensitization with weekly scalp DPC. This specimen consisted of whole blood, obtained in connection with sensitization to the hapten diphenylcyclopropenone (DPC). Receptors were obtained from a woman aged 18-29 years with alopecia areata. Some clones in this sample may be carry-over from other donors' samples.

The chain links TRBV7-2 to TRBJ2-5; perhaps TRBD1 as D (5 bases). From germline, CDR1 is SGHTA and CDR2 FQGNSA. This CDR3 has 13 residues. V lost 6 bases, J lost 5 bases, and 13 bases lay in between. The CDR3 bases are TGTGCCAGCAGTATCAGGGTACTCGAGACCCAGTACTTC. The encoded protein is CASSIRVLETQYF.

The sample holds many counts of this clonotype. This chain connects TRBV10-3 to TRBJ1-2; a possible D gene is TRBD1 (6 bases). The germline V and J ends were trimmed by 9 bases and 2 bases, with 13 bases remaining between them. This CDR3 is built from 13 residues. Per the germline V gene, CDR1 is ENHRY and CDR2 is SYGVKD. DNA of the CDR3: TGTGCCATGTCCGGAACAGGGAACTATGGCTACACCTTC. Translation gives CAMSGTGNYGYTF.

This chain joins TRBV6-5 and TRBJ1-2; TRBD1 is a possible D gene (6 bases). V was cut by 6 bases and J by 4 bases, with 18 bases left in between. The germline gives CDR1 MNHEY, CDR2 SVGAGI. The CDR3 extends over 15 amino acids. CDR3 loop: CASRTRGQSLYGYTF. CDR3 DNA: TGTGCCAGCAGGACCCGAGGACAGTCCCTCTATGGCTACACCTTC.

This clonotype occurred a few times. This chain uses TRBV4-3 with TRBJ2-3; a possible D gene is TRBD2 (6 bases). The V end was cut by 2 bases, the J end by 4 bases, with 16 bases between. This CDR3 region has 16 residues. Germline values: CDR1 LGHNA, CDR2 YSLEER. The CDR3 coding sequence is TGCGCCAGCAGCCAACCAACTAGCATTAGCGCAGATACGCAGTATTTT. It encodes CASSQPTSISADTQYF.

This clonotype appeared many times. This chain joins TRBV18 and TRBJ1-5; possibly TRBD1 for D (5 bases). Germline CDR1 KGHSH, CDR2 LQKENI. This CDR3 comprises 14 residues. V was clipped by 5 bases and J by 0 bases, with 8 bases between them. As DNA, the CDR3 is TGTGCCAGCTCAGCAGGGTATAGCAATCAGCCCCAGCATTTT. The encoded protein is CASSAGYSNQPQHF.

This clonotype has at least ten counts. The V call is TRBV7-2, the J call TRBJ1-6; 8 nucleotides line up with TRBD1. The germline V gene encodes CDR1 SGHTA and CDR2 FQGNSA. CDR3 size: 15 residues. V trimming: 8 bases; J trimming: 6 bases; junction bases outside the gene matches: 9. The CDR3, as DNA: TGTGCCAGCGGAACCGGACAGGGTTCTAATTCACCCCTCCACTTT. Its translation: CASGTGQGSNSPLHF.

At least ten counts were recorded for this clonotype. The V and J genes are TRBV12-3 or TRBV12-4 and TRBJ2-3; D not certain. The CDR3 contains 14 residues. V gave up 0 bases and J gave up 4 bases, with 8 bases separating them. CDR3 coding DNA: TGTGCCAGCAGTTTAGCGCCTCGGTCAGATACGCAGTATTTT. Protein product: CASSLAPRSDTQYF.

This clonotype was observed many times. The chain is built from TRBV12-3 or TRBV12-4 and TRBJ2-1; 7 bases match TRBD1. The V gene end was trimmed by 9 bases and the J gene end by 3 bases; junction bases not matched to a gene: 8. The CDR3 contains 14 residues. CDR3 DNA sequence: TGTGCCAGTTCCGGACAGGAATTCTACAATGAGCAGTTCTTC. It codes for CASSGQEFYNEQFF.

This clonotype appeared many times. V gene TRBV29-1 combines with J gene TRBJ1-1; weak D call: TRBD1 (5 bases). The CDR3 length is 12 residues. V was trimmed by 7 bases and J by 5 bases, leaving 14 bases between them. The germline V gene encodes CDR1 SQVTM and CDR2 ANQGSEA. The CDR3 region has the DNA TGCAGCGCAGTAGGGGAGGCGACTGAAGCTTTCTTT. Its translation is CSAVGEATEAFF.

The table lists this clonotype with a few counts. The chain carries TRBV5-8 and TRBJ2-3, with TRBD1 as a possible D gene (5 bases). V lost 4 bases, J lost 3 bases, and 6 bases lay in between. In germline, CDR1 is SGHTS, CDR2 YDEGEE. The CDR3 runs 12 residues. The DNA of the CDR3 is TGTGCCAGCAGCCGACAGACAGATACGCAGTATTTT. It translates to CASSRQTDTQYF.

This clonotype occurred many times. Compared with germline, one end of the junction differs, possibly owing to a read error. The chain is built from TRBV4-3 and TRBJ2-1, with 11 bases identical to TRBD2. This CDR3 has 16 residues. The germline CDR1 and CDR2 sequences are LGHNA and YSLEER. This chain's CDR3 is CASSQEASGGYTEQFF. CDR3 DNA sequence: TGCGCCAGCAGCCAAGAAGCTAGCGGGGGGTACACTGAGCAGTTCTTC.

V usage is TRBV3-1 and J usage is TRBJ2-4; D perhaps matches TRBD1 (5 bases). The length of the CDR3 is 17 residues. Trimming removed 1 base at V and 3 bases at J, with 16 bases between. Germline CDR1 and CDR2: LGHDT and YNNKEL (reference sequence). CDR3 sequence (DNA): TGTGCCAGCAGCCAAGGAGACAGTTCCCTAGACAAAAACATTCAGTACTTC. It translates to CASSQGDSSLDKNIQYF.

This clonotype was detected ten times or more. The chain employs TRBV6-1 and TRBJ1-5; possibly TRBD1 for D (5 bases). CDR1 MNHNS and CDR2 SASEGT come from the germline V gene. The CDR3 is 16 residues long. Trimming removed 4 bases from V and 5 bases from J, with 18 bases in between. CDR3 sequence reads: CASSALFPGPDQPQHF. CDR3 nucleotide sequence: TGTGCCAGCAGTGCTCTTTTCCCGGGACCCGATCAGCCCCAGCATTTT.

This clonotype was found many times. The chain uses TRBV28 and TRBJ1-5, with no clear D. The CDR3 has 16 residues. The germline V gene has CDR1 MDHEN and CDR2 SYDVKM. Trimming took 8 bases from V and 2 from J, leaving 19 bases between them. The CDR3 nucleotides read TGTGCCAGCCAACCAGAAGGGTTTGGGCGCAATCAGCCCCAGCATTTT. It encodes CASQPEGFGRNQPQHF.

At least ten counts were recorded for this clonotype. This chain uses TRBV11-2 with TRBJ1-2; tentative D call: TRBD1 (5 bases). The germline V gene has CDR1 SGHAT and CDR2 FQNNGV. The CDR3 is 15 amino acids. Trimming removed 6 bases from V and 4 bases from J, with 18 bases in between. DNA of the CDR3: TGTGCCAGCAGACCCTTGGCAGCGGGGCCCTATGGCTACACCTTC. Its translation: CASRPLAAGPYGYTF.

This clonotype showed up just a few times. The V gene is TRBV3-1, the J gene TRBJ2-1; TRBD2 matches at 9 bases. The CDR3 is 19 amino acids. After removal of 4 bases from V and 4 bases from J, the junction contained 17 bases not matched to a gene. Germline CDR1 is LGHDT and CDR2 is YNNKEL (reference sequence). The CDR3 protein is CASSPTSLRGGYSYNEQFF. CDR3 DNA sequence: TGTGCCAGCAGCCCGACCTCCTTGCGGGGGGGATATTCGTACAATGAGCAGTTCTTC.

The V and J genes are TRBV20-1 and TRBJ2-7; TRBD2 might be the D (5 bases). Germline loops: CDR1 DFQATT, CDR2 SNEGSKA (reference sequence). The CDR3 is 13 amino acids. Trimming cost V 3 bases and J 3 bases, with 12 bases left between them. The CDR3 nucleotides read TGCAGTGCTAGCTGGGCTGGGAGCTACGAGCAGTACTTC. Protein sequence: CSASWAGSYEQYF.

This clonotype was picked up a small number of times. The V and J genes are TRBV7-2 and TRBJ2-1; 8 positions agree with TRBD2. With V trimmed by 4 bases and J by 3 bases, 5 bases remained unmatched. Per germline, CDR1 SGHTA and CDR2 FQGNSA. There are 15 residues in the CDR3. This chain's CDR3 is CASSYSGVYYNEQFF. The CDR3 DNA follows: TGTGCCAGCAGCTATAGCGGGGTGTACTACAATGAGCAGTTCTTC.

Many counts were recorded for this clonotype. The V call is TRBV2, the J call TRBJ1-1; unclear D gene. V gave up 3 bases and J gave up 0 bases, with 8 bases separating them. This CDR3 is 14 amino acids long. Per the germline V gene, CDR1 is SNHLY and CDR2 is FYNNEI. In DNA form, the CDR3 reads TGTGCCAGCAGTGACCAACTAATGAACACTGAAGCTTTCTTT. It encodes CASSDQLMNTEAFF.

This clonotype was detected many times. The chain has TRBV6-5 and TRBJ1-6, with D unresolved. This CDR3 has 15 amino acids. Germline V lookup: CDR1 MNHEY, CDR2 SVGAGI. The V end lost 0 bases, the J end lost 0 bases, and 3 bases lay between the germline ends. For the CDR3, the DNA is TGTGCCAGCAGTTACTCGCCCTCCTATAATTCACCCCTCCACTTT. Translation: CASSYSPSYNSPLHF.

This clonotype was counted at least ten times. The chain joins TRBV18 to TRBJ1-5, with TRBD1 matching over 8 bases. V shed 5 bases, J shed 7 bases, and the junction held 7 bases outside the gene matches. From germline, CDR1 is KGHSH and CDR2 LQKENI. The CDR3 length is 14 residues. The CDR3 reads CASSAGQGQQPQHF. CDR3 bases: TGTGCCAGCTCAGCAGGACAGGGTCAACAGCCCCAGCATTTT.

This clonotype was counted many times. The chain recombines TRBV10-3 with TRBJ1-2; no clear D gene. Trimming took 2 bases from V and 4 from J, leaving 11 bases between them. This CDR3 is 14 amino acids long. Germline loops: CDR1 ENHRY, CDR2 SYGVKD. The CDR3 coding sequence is TGTGCCATCAGTGAGGGACGGCAAGTCTATGGCTACACCTTC. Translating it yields CAISEGRQVYGYTF.

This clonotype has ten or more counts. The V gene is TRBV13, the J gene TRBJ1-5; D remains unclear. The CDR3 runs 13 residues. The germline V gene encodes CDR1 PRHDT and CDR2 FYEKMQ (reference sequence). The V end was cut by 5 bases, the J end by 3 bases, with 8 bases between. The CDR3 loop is CASSTDPNQPQHF. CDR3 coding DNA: TGTGCCAGCAGCACCGACCCCAATCAGCCCCAGCATTTT.

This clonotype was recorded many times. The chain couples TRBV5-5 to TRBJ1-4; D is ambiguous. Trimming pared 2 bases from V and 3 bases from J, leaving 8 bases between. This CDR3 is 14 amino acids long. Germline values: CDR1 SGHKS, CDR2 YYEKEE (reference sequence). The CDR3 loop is CASSFWDSNEKLFF. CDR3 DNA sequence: TGTGCCAGCAGCTTTTGGGATTCTAATGAAAAACTGTTTTTT.

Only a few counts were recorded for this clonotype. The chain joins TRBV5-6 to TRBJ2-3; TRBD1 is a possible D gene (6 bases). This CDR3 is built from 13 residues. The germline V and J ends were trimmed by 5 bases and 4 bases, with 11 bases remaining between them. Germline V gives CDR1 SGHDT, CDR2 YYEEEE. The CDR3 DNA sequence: TGTGCCAGCAGGACTACAGGGCCAGATACGCAGTATTTT. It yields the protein CASRTTGPDTQYF.

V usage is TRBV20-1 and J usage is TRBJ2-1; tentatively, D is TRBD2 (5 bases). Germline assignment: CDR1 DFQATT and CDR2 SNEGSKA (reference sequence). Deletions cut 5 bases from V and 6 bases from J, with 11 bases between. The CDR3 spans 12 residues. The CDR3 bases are TGCAGTGCTGGGAGAAGGGCCAATGAGCAGTTCTTC. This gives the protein CSAGRRANEQFF.

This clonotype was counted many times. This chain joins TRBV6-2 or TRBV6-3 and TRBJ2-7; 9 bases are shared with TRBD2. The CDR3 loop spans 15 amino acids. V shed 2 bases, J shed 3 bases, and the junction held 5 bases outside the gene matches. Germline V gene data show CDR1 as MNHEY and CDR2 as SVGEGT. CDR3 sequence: CASSYRLADNYEQYF. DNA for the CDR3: TGTGCCAGCAGTTACAGACTAGCGGATAACTACGAGCAGTACTTC.

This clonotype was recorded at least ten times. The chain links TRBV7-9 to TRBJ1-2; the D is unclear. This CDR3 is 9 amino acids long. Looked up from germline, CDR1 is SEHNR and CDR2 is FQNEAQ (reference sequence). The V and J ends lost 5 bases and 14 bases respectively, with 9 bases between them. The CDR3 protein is CASSQLLTF. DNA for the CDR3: TGTGCCAGCAGCCAGCTTCTAACCTTC.